This T cell receptor beta chain is from a study of cytomegalovirus exposure and HLA in healthy donors. For the study at large: An early data release held 80 million or so unique TCRs from HLA-typed donors.

Worth noting for this clone: Its antigen is still unknown.

This CDR3 has 11 residues. V was clipped by 0 bases and J by 11 bases, with 11 bases between them. Germline CDR1 is DFQATT and CDR2 is SNEGSKA (reference sequence). The PCR made use of 60 Vbeta and 13 Jbeta primers. Repertoires were generated with immunoSEQ multiplex PCR, while TCRdb's copy carries only in-frame clones and drops some. The profile shows about 170,000 clones, over 80% of them singletons. Study results and limitations: 87-base-pair reads could not separate some V segments, including TRBV6-2 and TRBV6-3.

The sequence was obtained from a woman in her 50s in good health and CMV-seropositive. Sequenced input: PBMCs. The V gene is TRBV20-1, the J gene TRBJ2-7; D might be TRBD1 (6 bases). The CDR3 DNA reads as TGCAGTGCTAGAGATGGGGCAGGGGAGTACTTC. Translated: CSARDGAGEYF.